These 26 T cell receptor beta chains were all obtained from the same sample, sequenced in a study of monozygotic twins with inflammatory bowel disease. TCRdb re-called the 5' RACE reads and shows each CDR3 protein once, DNA omitted. The sample table sets out 40,000 to 45,000 distinct CDR3 sequences. Sequencing was performed on blood. The receptors derive from a human donor with ulcerative colitis or Crohn's disease, or a healthy co-twin of an affected twin (not recorded which).

The chain joins TRBV5-1 to TRBJ2-3. The CDR3 length is 14 residues. Germline assignment: CDR1 SGHRS and CDR2 YFSETQ. The CDR3 spells CASSLEQKTDTQYF.

V is TRBV9 and J is TRBJ2-2. Germline CDR1 and CDR2: SGDLS and YYNGEE. The CDR3 is 15 residues long. CDR3 in amino acids: CASSVGGVGNGELFF.

This clonotype is labeled medium-sized based on frequency. V and J are TRBV9 and TRBJ2-3; the TCRdb D gene call, TRBD2, has no DNA to confirm it. Germline assignment: CDR1 SGDLS and CDR2 YYNGEE. The CDR3 has 16 amino acids. CDR3 amino acids: CASSVGEGLAGDTQYF.

This sequence joins TRBV7-9 and TRBJ2-7; TCRdb calls TRBD1, which cannot be checked without DNA. This CDR3 is built from 15 residues. CDR1 and CDR2 from the germline V gene are SEHNR and FQNEAQ (reference sequence). The CDR3 region is CASSAPGQGLYEQYF.

V and J are TRBV6-5 and TRBJ1-1. CDR3 size: 15 residues. Germline V gene lookup returns CDR1 MNHEY and CDR2 SVGAGI. CDR3 loop: CASSYQRGMNTEAFF.

The CDR3 sequence: CSAEPPAGAGPVETQYF. V is TRBV20-1 and J is TRBJ2-5; there is no DNA to check the TCRdb D call of TRBD1. Germline assignment: CDR1 DFQATT and CDR2 SNEGSKA (reference sequence). This CDR3 comprises 17 residues.

This chain links TRBV4-1 with TRBJ2-7. This CDR3 region has 14 residues. The germline V gene encodes CDR1 MGHRA and CDR2 YSYEKL. Here the CDR3 reads CASSHPYSQPEQYF.

This chain connects TRBV11-2 to TRBJ2-2; the TCRdb call, TRBD2, lacks DNA for checking. The CDR3 length is 18 residues. The germline V gene has CDR1 SGHAT and CDR2 FQNNGV. CDR3 amino acids: CASSPRWGSSGGAGELFF.

CDR3 loop: CSVVVGFVNTEAFF. The rearrangement uses TRBV29-1 and TRBJ1-1. This CDR3 has 14 amino acids. Germline V gene sequence: CDR1 SQVTM, CDR2 ANQGSEA.

This chain joins TRBV15 and TRBJ1-5; TCRdb selects TRBD1, and the lack of DNA leaves this call unchecked. Germline CDR1 reads LNHNV; CDR2 reads YYDKDF (reference sequence). This CDR3 has 16 residues. CDR3 sequence: CATSAKDRGRRQPQHF.

V gene TRBV5-1 combines with J gene TRBJ2-3; TCRdb picks TRBD1, but there is no DNA to check that call. Germline assignment: CDR1 SGHRS and CDR2 YFSETQ. The CDR3 has 14 amino acids. The CDR3 reads CASSLEGGTDTQYF.

This sequence joins TRBV5-1 and TRBJ1-1; checking the TCRdb D call of TRBD1 is not possible without DNA. The germline V gene encodes CDR1 SGHRS and CDR2 YFSETQ. The CDR3 runs to 15 residues. This chain's CDR3 is CASSLAGGGRLEAFF.

This sequence joins TRBV29-1 and TRBJ1-1; TCRdb outputs TRBD1, but without DNA this stays unchecked. Germline CDR1 and CDR2: SQVTM and ANQGSEA. The CDR3 is 12 residues long. The chain's CDR3 is CSVSQQGTEAFF.

The gene calls are TRBV6-1 and TRBJ2-7; TCRdb reports TRBD2, a call that lacks DNA to check it against. Germline V gene sequence: CDR1 MNHNS, CDR2 SASEGT. The CDR3 length is 15 residues. The CDR3 region is CASSERLAGAHEQYF.

The rearrangement uses TRBV18 and TRBJ1-2; with no DNA, the TCRdb D assignment of TRBD1 cannot be verified. Per the germline V gene, CDR1 is KGHSH and CDR2 is LQKENI. This CDR3 comprises 13 residues. This CDR3 reads CASSPGQDYGYTF.

The chain employs TRBV20-1 and TRBJ1-2; TCRdb lists TRBD1, though no DNA is available to test this call. This CDR3 contains 15 residues. Per germline, CDR1 DFQATT and CDR2 SNEGSKA (reference sequence). The CDR3 region is CSEGDNPRGAYGYTF.

CDR3 protein: CASRSRTGKDQPQHF. V usage is TRBV6-1 and J usage is TRBJ1-5; TCRdb proposes TRBD1, but this gene call is untestable without DNA. The CDR3 is made up of 15 amino acids. Germline CDR1 and CDR2: MNHNS and SASEGT.

V is TRBV18 and J is TRBJ1-1. The CDR3 has 14 amino acids. The germline V gene has CDR1 KGHSH and CDR2 LQKENI. This CDR3 is CASSPILQDAEAFF.

This chain links TRBV28 with TRBJ1-1; TCRdb's D call of TRBD1 is untestable without DNA. Germline CDR1 MDHEN, CDR2 SYDVKM. The CDR3 is 12 amino acids. This CDR3 reads CASSLRDTEAFF.

This chain links TRBV11-2 with TRBJ2-6; with no DNA, the TCRdb D assignment of TRBD1 cannot be verified. From germline, CDR1 is SGHAT and CDR2 FQNNGV. This CDR3 is built from 17 residues. The CDR3: CASSLERGFSGANVLTF.

CDR3 loop: CSASPADRDYNEQFF. This rearrangement joins TRBV20-1 to TRBJ2-1; TCRdb gives TRBD1 as the D gene, but with no DNA this cannot be confirmed. The germline V gene has CDR1 DFQATT and CDR2 SNEGSKA (reference sequence). This CDR3 comprises 15 residues.

This chain links TRBV12-3 or TRBV12-4 with TRBJ2-7. CDR3 length equals 12 residues. The CDR3 loop reads CASSWTLYEQYF.

This sequence joins TRBV19 and TRBJ1-1; TCRdb proposes TRBD1, but this gene call is untestable without DNA. The germline CDR1 and CDR2 sequences are LNHDA and SQIVND (reference sequence). CDR3 size: 15 residues. This CDR3 is CASSTRQGENTEAFF.

The genes are TRBV5-1 and TRBJ1-1. Germline CDR1 SGHRS, CDR2 YFSETQ. There are 15 residues in the CDR3. The CDR3 spells CASSREGLKNTEAFF. Variable domain in full (rest from reference TRBV5-1 and TRBJ1-1): KAGVTQTPRYLIKTRGQQVTLSCSPISGHRSVSWYQQTPGQGLQFLFEYFSETQRNKGNFPGRFSGRQFSNSRSEMNVSTLELGDSALYLCASSREGLKNTEAFFGQGTRLTVV.

The chain is built from TRBV30 and TRBJ2-3; absent DNA, TCRdb's TRBD1 call cannot be checked. CDR1 and CDR2 from the germline V gene are GTSNPN and SVGIG (reference sequence). CDR3 size: 15 residues. The chain's CDR3 is CAWMARGSFTDTQYF.

This chain joins TRBV10-1 and TRBJ2-7; with no DNA, the TCRdb D assignment of TRBD1 cannot be verified. Germline CDR1 WNHNN, CDR2 SYGVQD (reference sequence). The CDR3 totals 12 residues. The CDR3 loop is CASSGTGYEQYF.